Shown below are 29 T cell receptor beta chains from a single sample sequenced in a study of cytomegalovirus exposure and HLA in healthy donors. A multiplex PCR was run with 60 Vbeta primers and 13 Jbeta primers. Assay used: immunoSEQ multiplex PCR; TCRdb lists only in-frame clones, some missing. The sample records about 150,000 clones, about 74% being singletons. The sequenced material came from PBMCs. The receptor set was obtained from a male donor in good health and CMV-seronegative.

In its sample, this clone was seen once. This chain connects TRBV29-1 to TRBJ2-3, with D possibly being TRBD2 (5 bases). Trimming pared 3 bases from V and 2 bases from J, leaving 9 bases between. The CDR3 has 13 residues. Germline values: CDR1 SQVTM, CDR2 ANQGSEA. CDR3 protein: CSVERRFTDTQYF. The DNA for the CDR3 is TGCAGCGTTGAGAGGAGGTTCACAGATACGCAGTATTTT.

The CDR3 nucleotides read TGTGCCAGCAGCCACGGGCGGGCTGAAGCTTTCTTT. This gives the protein CASSHGRAEAFF. The V call is TRBV7-8, the J call TRBJ1-1; D not resolved. CDR1 and CDR2 (germline): SGHVS, FQNEAQ. CDR3 length equals 12 residues. The germline V and J ends were trimmed by 5 bases and 6 bases, with 10 bases remaining between them.

The chain joins TRBV28 to TRBJ1-1; 11 nucleotides align to TRBD1. In germline, CDR1 is MDHEN, CDR2 SYDVKM. Germline trimming cut 6 bases from V and 1 base from J; bases unmatched to any gene: 4. The CDR3 runs to 15 residues. The CDR3 bases are TGTGCCAGCAGGGGACAGGGGGAGCCGAACACTGAAGCTTTCTTT. Protein: CASRGQGEPNTEAFF. The full variable domain, rest sourced from reference TRBV28 and TRBJ1-1, is DVKVTQSSRYLVKRTGEKVFLECVQDMDHENMFWYRQDPGLGLRLIYFSYDVKMKEKGDIPEGYSVSREKKERFSLILESASTNQTSMYLCASRGQGEPNTEAFFGQGTRLTVV.

This clone was seen once. The rearrangement joins TRBV19 to TRBJ2-4; D may be TRBD1 (5 bases). The germline V and J ends were trimmed by 3 bases and 0 bases, with 9 bases remaining between them. The CDR3 has 15 residues. The V gene's germline CDR1 is LNHDA and CDR2 SQIVND (reference sequence). The CDR3 sequence: CASSITGPAKNIQYF. In nucleotides, the CDR3 is TGTGCCAGTAGTATTACAGGCCCAGCCAAAAACATTCAGTACTTC.

This clone appeared a few times. The rearrangement links TRBV5-4 to TRBJ1-1, with a possible D match to TRBD1 (6 bases). CDR3 size: 16 residues. The germline V gene has CDR1 SGHNT and CDR2 YYREEE (reference sequence). The ends were cut back, 10 bases at V and 0 bases at J, with 22 bases in the middle. Written as DNA, the CDR3 is TGTGCCCTGGCCAGAGGGGGGAGGGCGTTGAACACTGAAGCTTTCTTT. Amino acid sequence: CALARGGRALNTEAFF. The whole variable domain, remainder taken from reference TRBV5-4 and TRBJ1-1, is ETGVTQSPTHLIKTRGQQVTLRCSSQSGHNTVSWYQQALGQGPQFIFQYYREEENGRGNFPPRFSGLQFPNYSSELNVNALELDDSALYLCALARGGRALNTEAFFGQGTRLTVV.

The chain is built from TRBV2 and TRBJ2-1; no reliable D call. The germline CDR1 and CDR2 sequences are SNHLY and FYNNEI. The germline V and J ends were trimmed by 1 base and 0 bases, with 7 bases remaining between them. This CDR3 has 15 amino acids. Here the CDR3 DNA reads TGTGCCAGCAGTGAAGGGTGGAGCTCCTACAATGAGCAGTTCTTC. Translated, it gives CASSEGWSSYNEQFF. The full variable domain, completed using reference TRBV2 and TRBJ2-1, is EPEVTQTPSHQVTQMGQEVILRCVPISNHLYFYWYRQILGQKVEFLVSFYNNEISEKSEIFDDQFSVERPDGSNFTLKIRSTKLEDSAMYFCASSEGWSSYNEQFFGPGTRLTVL.

This clone was seen a single time. The rearrangement joins TRBV6-6 to TRBJ1-3; tentatively, D is TRBD1 (6 bases). The germline V gene encodes CDR1 MNHNY and CDR2 SVGAGI (reference sequence). V lost 6 bases and J lost 4, with 16 bases in between. The CDR3 extends over 15 amino acids. The CDR3 DNA reads TGTGCCAGCAGACCCCCGGGGGGCGTCGGAAACACCATATATTTT. This codes for CASRPPGGVGNTIYF.

The count of this clone is one. The chain joins TRBV18 to TRBJ2-1; 15 bases align to TRBD2. This CDR3 has 18 amino acids. The germline CDR1 and CDR2 sequences are KGHSH and LQKENI. The J segment lost 3 bases and the V segment lost 0 bases, leaving 3 bases of the junction unmatched. CDR3 sequence (DNA): TGTGCCAGCTCACCACCGGGACTAGCGGGGGGCCTCTACAATGAGCAGTTCTTC. This translates into CASSPPGLAGGLYNEQFF. The variable domain in full, with the rest retrieved from reference TRBV18 and TRBJ2-1, is NAGVMQNPRHLVRRRGQEARLRCSPMKGHSHVYWYRQLPEEGLKFMVYLQKENIIDESGMPKERFSAEFPKEGPSILRIQQVVRGDSAAYFCASSPPGLAGGLYNEQFFGPGTRLTVL.

This chain joins TRBV5-1 and TRBJ2-2; 8 positions agree with TRBD1. This CDR3 is built from 15 residues. The germline V gene has CDR1 SGHRS and CDR2 YFSETQ. The ends lost 2 bases at V and 4 bases at J; junction bases unmatched: 4. CDR3: CASSLGTGFTGELFF. In nucleotides, the CDR3 is TGCGCCAGCAGCTTAGGGACAGGATTCACCGGGGAGCTGTTTTTT.

The chain combines TRBV5-1 with TRBJ1-1; 8 bases are a match to TRBD1. The CDR3 consists of 12 residues. Germline-derived CDR1 and CDR2 are SGHRS and YFSETQ. V lost 4 bases and J lost 7; bases outside the gene matches: 3. The CDR3 sequence: CASSHGQGEAFF. In DNA form, the CDR3 reads TGCGCCAGCAGCCACGGACAGGGTGAAGCTTTCTTT.

J is TRBJ2-2 and V is TRBV9, with D hard to call. CDR3 size: 15 residues. Germline CDR1 is SGDLS and CDR2 is YYNGEE. The V gene lost 0 bases and the J gene lost 4 bases, with 10 bases spanning the gap. This CDR3 is CASSVARGGTGELFF. As DNA, the CDR3 is TGTGCCAGCAGCGTAGCTCGTGGCGGCACCGGGGAGCTGTTTTTT.

This clone was seen only a few times. The V gene is TRBV28, the J gene TRBJ2-1, with 7 nucleotides matching TRBD2. The CDR3 extends over 12 amino acids. V was clipped by 8 bases and J by 4 bases; unmatched bases: 2. Germline loops: CDR1 MDHEN, CDR2 SYDVKM. This chain's CDR3 is CASREEYNEQFF. Written as DNA, the CDR3 is TGTGCCAGCCGGGAGGAGTACAATGAGCAGTTCTTC.

The chain couples TRBV19 to TRBJ1-4, with 8 bases aligning to TRBD1. CDR1 is LNHDA, CDR2 SQIVND, per germline (reference sequence). The junction had 9 bases not matched to a gene; V was cut back by 8 bases and J by 7 bases. The CDR3 covers 14 residues. CDR3 in DNA: TGTGCCAGTCGATCCGGGACAGGAACTGAAAAACTGTTTTTT. As protein: CASRSGTGTEKLFF.

The chain carries TRBV13 and TRBJ1-3; 8 bases are shared with TRBD1. The junction had 13 bases not matched to a gene; V was cut back by 0 bases and J by 0 bases. The CDR3 loop spans 20 amino acids. Looked up from germline, CDR1 is PRHDT and CDR2 is FYEKMQ (reference sequence). This CDR3 is CASSLGLGRNRGISGNTIYF. As DNA, the CDR3 is TGTGCCAGCAGCTTAGGATTGGGACGGAACAGGGGGATCTCTGGAAACACCATATATTTT.

In DNA, the CDR3 is TGTGCCAGCAGTTTGGACAGGTCGAACACCGGGGAGCTGTTTTTT. Translation: CASSLDRSNTGELFF. The rearrangement uses TRBV28 and TRBJ2-2; 7 nucleotides line up with TRBD1. Trimming took 3 bases from V and 0 from J; bases not matched to a gene: 1. Germline CDR1 reads MDHEN; CDR2 reads SYDVKM. CDR3 length: 15 amino acids.

The rearrangement joins TRBV11-2 to TRBJ2-7; D uncertain. There are 14 residues in the CDR3. Germline-derived CDR1 and CDR2 are SGHAT and FQNNGV. Deletions cut 1 base from V and 0 bases from J, with 7 bases between. As DNA, the CDR3 is TGTGCCAGCAGCTTAGGGTTCAGCTCCTACGAGCAGTACTTC. The encoded protein is CASSLGFSSYEQYF.

This chain uses TRBV7-3 with TRBJ2-1; 7 nucleotides line up with TRBD1. Unmatched junction bases numbered 6, after V lost 5 bases and J lost 8 bases. The CDR3 runs 13 residues. Germline CDR1 SGHTA, CDR2 FQGTGA. The CDR3 DNA reads as TGTGCCAGCAGCGCGGGCCAGGGGGATGAGCAGTTCTTC. Translating it yields CASSAGQGDEQFF.

The rearrangement links TRBV9 to TRBJ2-6; D may be TRBD1 (6 bases). Trimming cost V 2 bases and J 0 bases, with 12 bases left between them. The CDR3 is 17 residues long. Germline values: CDR1 SGDLS, CDR2 YYNGEE. This CDR3 reads CASSVGQGNSGANVLTF. The CDR3 DNA reads as TGTGCCAGCAGCGTCGGGCAGGGGAACTCTGGGGCCAACGTCCTGACTTTC.

The chain links TRBV5-1 to TRBJ2-7; D is ambiguous. Germline CDR1 reads SGHRS; CDR2 reads YFSETQ. This CDR3 spans 15 amino acids. V was clipped by 0 bases and J by 1 base, with 11 bases between them. This CDR3 is CASSLGLSSSYEQYF. The DNA of the CDR3 is TGCGCCAGCAGCTTGGGCCTGAGTTCTTCCTACGAGCAGTACTTC.

The V and J genes are TRBV30 and TRBJ2-1; D not certain. Germline V gene sequence: CDR1 GTSNPN, CDR2 SVGIG (reference sequence). Deletions cut 0 bases from V and 7 bases from J, with 10 bases between. The CDR3 sequence is 13 residues long. CDR3 nucleotides: TGTGCCTGGAGTGTGGGCCGGCCGAATGAGCAGTTCTTC. Amino acid sequence: CAWSVGRPNEQFF.

This chain joins TRBV10-2 and TRBJ2-1; D is possibly TRBD2 (6 bases). Germline CDR1 WSHSY, CDR2 SAAADI. With 4 bases removed from V and 6 bases from J, the gap between germline ends came to 10 bases. CDR3 length equals 13 residues. The CDR3 spells CASSALAGNEQFF. CDR3 coding DNA: TGCGCCAGCAGTGCACTAGCAGGCAATGAGCAGTTCTTC.

Regarding this clone: The junction and the germline gene differ at one end; a read error may be behind it. The gene calls are TRBV28 and TRBJ1-1, with 7 positions matching TRBD1. The germline V gene has CDR1 MDHEN and CDR2 SYDVKM. The CDR3 is 13 residues long. CDR3 residues: CASSYNTGADAFF. In DNA, the CDR3 is TGTGCCAGCAGTTATAATACAGGGGCTGACGCTTTCTTT.

The V and J genes are TRBV2 and TRBJ2-3; 8 bases map to TRBD1. The junction had 5 bases not matched to a gene; V was cut back by 4 bases and J by 2 bases. In germline, CDR1 is SNHLY, CDR2 FYNNEI. The CDR3 totals 15 residues. CDR3 DNA sequence: TGTGCCAGCAGTGGGACAGGGTATTCCACAGATACGCAGTATTTT. The encoded protein is CASSGTGYSTDTQYF.

The chain is built from TRBV28 and TRBJ2-7, with TRBD1 matching 7 bases. The CDR3 has 15 residues. Germline CDR1 is MDHEN and CDR2 is SYDVKM. V lost 5 bases and J lost 7; bases outside the gene matches: 14. For the CDR3, the DNA is TGTGCCAGCAGTACCCTCGGGCAGGGGGTGGGTGAGCAGTACTTC. As protein: CASSTLGQGVGEQYF.

This clone was seen only a few times. The rearrangement links TRBV6-4 to TRBJ2-4, with D tentatively TRBD2 (5 bases). This CDR3 spans 14 amino acids. The germline V and J ends were trimmed by 4 bases and 0 bases, with 7 bases remaining between them. Looked up from germline, CDR1 is MRHNA and CDR2 is SNTAGT. CDR3 amino acids: CASSVGVAKNIQYF. The CDR3 DNA follows: TGTGCCAGCAGTGTCGGGGTAGCCAAAAACATTCAGTACTTC.

The J gene is TRBJ2-1, the V gene TRBV4-1, with 7 bases matching TRBD2. V gave up 1 base and J gave up 10 bases; unmatched junction bases: 4. The CDR3 has 13 residues. Germline V gene lookup returns CDR1 MGHRA and CDR2 YSYEKL. The CDR3 loop reads CASSQVDGREQFF. CDR3 DNA sequence: TGCGCCAGCAGCCAAGTGGACGGGAGGGAGCAGTTCTTC.

The chain carries TRBV5-4 and TRBJ2-1; D is perhaps TRBD1 (7 bases). The CDR3 covers 17 residues. Germline-derived CDR1 and CDR2 are SGHNT and YYREEE (reference sequence). The V end lost 4 bases, the J end lost 7 bases, and 24 bases lay between the germline ends. The CDR3: CASSPGGGRGVENEQFF. For the CDR3, the DNA is TGTGCCAGCAGCCCTGGAGGGGGCAGGGGGGTCGAAAATGAGCAGTTCTTC.

The chain has TRBV4-3 and TRBJ2-7; TRBD2 matches at 13 bases. J was trimmed by 2 bases and V by 4 bases; bases with no gene match: 2. The CDR3 is 15 amino acids. Germline assignment: CDR1 LGHNA and CDR2 YSLEER. This CDR3 is CASSPGTSGTYEQYF. The CDR3 DNA reads TGCGCCAGCAGCCCGGGGACTAGCGGGACCTACGAGCAGTACTTC.

This clone has only a few counts. The chain couples TRBV7-2 to TRBJ2-5; D might be TRBD2 (6 bases). CDR3 length: 14 amino acids. In germline, CDR1 is SGHTA, CDR2 FQGNSA. V dropped 5 bases and J dropped 5 bases, with 15 bases sitting between them. Written as DNA, the CDR3 is TGTGCCAGCAGCCCCCAGGCGGGGCTGGAGACCCAGTACTTC. It specifies CASSPQAGLETQYF.